This section outlines one T cell receptor beta chain sequence together with its context. The V end lost 2 bases, the J end lost 3 bases, and 11 bases lay between the germline ends. Germline V lookup: CDR1 SEHNR, CDR2 FQNEAQ (reference sequence). There are 14 residues in the CDR3. The data were obtained in a study of blood T cell repertoires in COVID-19. Clones were sequenced by immunoSEQ multiplex PCR, and TCRdb holds only the in-frame ones, with some missing. The table lists about 500,000 clones, roughly 87% of them singletons, with roughly 0.72% in the top ten. The V and J genes are TRBV7-9 and TRBJ2-7, with D perhaps TRBD1 (6 bases). This sequence originates from a woman aged 18-29 years who had recovered from COVID-19. The specimen sequenced was PBMCs or T cells enriched from blood (not recorded which). CDR3 coding DNA: TGTGCCAGCAGCTTACGGACAGAACTCTACGAGCAGTACTTC. Protein product: CASSLRTELYEQYF. Using reference TRBV7-9 and TRBJ2-7 for the parts outside the CDR3, the full variable domain is DTGVSQNPRHKITKRGQNVTFRCDPISEHNRLYWYRQTLGQGPEFLTYFQNEAQLEKSRLLSDRFSAERPKGSFSTLEIQRTEQGDSAMYLCASSLRTELYEQYFGPGTRLTVT.